Listed below are T cell receptor beta chains from one sample, sequenced in a study of spatial heterogeneity in lung cancer. TCRdb ran MiXCR on the 5' RACE reads and lists one entry per CDR3 protein. The repertoire includes tens of thousands of distinct CDR3 sequences, roughly 9.5% of them detected once, and 6.5% to 8.5% sits in the top ten. This specimen consisted of PBMCs, obtained at surgery. The origin of the receptors is a male donor with early-stage non-small cell lung cancer. CDR3s include the opening cysteine and the closing phenylalanine or tryptophan. D genes are given only for firm matches.

d_call	j_call	v_call	cdr3_aa
NA	TRBJ1-2	TRBV20-1	CSARDGPGGYTF
TRBD1	TRBJ2-5	TRBV6-2/TRBV6-3	CASREDRGVSETQYF
TRBD2	TRBJ2-7	TRBV29-1	CSVAGTIGEQYF
NA	TRBJ2-3	TRBV6-1	CASRPSWADTQYF
TRBD2	TRBJ2-1	TRBV20-1	CSARVTSGEIEQFF
NA	TRBJ2-1	TRBV12-3/TRBV12-4	CASSMGLHNEQFF
TRBD2	TRBJ2-7	TRBV28	CASSLGLAGAPYF
TRBD2	TRBJ2-1	TRBV19	CASRRGGSYNEQFF
TRBD1	TRBJ1-4	TRBV9	CASSDGTGGEKLLF
TRBD1	TRBJ1-5	TRBV20-1	CSASDREYSNQPQHF
NA	TRBJ2-3	TRBV2	CASSEMTGGTDTQYF
NA	TRBJ1-5	TRBV29-1	CSVGAGRGQPQHF
NA	TRBJ2-2	TRBV5-6	CASSRDFSPGELFF
NA	TRBJ2-1	TRBV7-9	CASSKGPYNEQFF
NA	TRBJ2-3	TRBV5-1	CASSILPSRTDTQYF
NA	TRBJ1-1	TRBV25-1	CASSEGLNTEAFF
NA	TRBJ1-5	TRBV2	CASSEIGDTNQPQHF
NA	TRBJ2-2	TRBV5-1	CASSLTGASTGELFF
TRBD1	TRBJ2-5	TRBV29-1	CSPRGGAGGETQYF
TRBD2	TRBJ2-3	TRBV12-3/TRBV12-4	CASMDSGSGTQYF
NA	TRBJ2-5	TRBV29-1	CSVDRDGGETQYF
TRBD1	TRBJ2-1	TRBV28	CASSLQGINHEQFF
TRBD2	TRBJ2-3	TRBV3-1	CASSQEPGGLGTDTQYF
NA	TRBJ1-6	TRBV5-5	CASSLVSDSPLHF
NA	TRBJ1-2	TRBV4-2	CASRDEGTISTGYTF
TRBD1	TRBJ2-6	TRBV19	CASSIDHRQGLTF
TRBD2	TRBJ2-1	TRBV18	CASSPLTSGRGDNEQFF
NA	TRBJ2-1	TRBV5-6	CASSYFDSQFF
TRBD1	TRBJ2-7	TRBV19	CASSSADRGDSEQYF
TRBD1	TRBJ1-4	TRBV5-1	CASSLVIDRGRRKLFF
NA	TRBJ2-5	TRBV6-6	CASSTGRGETQYF
NA	TRBJ2-3	TRBV6-5	CASSQNYADTQYF
NA	TRBJ2-7	TRBV20-1	CSARDPSSYEQYF
NA	TRBJ1-2	TRBV20-1	CSAIRPGQANYGYTF
NA	TRBJ2-7	TRBV18	CASSPPEAAGAPYEQYF
NA	TRBJ2-3	TRBV27	CASSFTLTDTQYF